This T cell receptor (beta chain) appears in the sequencing data of a study of OX40 agonist ivuxolimab in advanced cancers. With V trimmed by 0 bases and J by 8 bases, 3 bases remained unmatched. The CDR3 covers 14 residues. CDR1 and CDR2 from the germline V gene are MNHEY and SVGAGI. The study, taken as a whole, reports: Clonal expansion was seen in CD4+ and CD8+ blood T cells by week 6 at 0.1 to 3.0 mg/kg. In CD8+ T cells, expanded clones were on average more numerous than in CD4+. Among the least clonally expanded were partial responders at 0.1-3.0 mg/kg. Certain nonresponders additionally had low normalized T-cell clonal expansion.

Concerning this clone: Its antigen is unidentified.

TCRdb's table, derived via immunoSEQ multiplex PCR, lists solely in-frame clones and lacks some. The table includes under 40,000 clones, more than 70% detected once. The V call is TRBV6-5, the J call TRBJ2-2, with TRBD2 matching 7 bases. Sample: CD4+ or CD8+ T cells sorted from blood, taken in a trial of the OX40 agonist ivuxolimab. The origin of this receptor is an adult with an advanced solid tumor such as melanoma, head and neck, liver or kidney cancer. The CDR3: CASSYSSGEGELFF. CDR3 DNA sequence: TGTGCCAGCAGTTACTCGAGCGGGGAGGGGGAGCTGTTTTTT.